This is a list of T cell receptor beta chains from one sample in a study of shared clonotypes between healthy human individuals. The data were produced by immunoSEQ multiplex PCR, yet TCRdb's version contains in-frame clones alone and is incomplete. The sample consists of 2 million to 3 million clones, roughly 93% of them appearing once. The material sequenced was naive CD4+ T cells from PBMCs. These TCRs come from a man aged 18-30 years in good health. Some clones in this sample may be carry-over from other donors' samples. The CDR3 runs from the conserved cysteine through the conserved F or W. The order of the fields is D gene, V gene, J gene, clone size, CDR3 protein, CDR3 DNA. A D gene is named only where the DNA matches it firmly. Clone size is not always given. Where it is, it says once, few, many or a class for expanded clones.

d_call: TRBD1
v_call: TRBV29-1
j_call: TRBJ1-1
clone_size: .
cdr3_aa: CSFGGLGTGTEAFF
cdr3_nt: TGCAGCTTTGGGGGCCTTGGGACAGGCACTGAAGCTTTCTTT

d_call: .
v_call: TRBV7-8
j_call: TRBJ1-1
clone_size: .
cdr3_aa: CASSPQGAMNTEAFF
cdr3_nt: TGTGCCAGCAGCCCCCAGGGCGCGATGAACACTGAAGCTTTCTTT

d_call: .
v_call: TRBV28
j_call: TRBJ1-5
clone_size: .
cdr3_aa: CASKAGGNQPQHF
cdr3_nt: TGTGCCAGCAAAGCAGGAGGCAATCAGCCCCAGCATTTT

d_call: TRBD1
v_call: TRBV27
j_call: TRBJ1-5
clone_size: .
cdr3_aa: CASTSGTGNQPQHF
cdr3_nt: TGTGCCAGCACCTCCGGGACAGGCAATCAGCCCCAGCATTTT

d_call: .
v_call: TRBV29-1
j_call: TRBJ1-6
clone_size: once
cdr3_aa: CSAARDANSPLHF
cdr3_nt: TGCAGCGCGGCCCGGGACGCTAATTCACCCCTCCACTTT

d_call: .
v_call: TRBV7-2
j_call: TRBJ1-1
clone_size: .
cdr3_aa: CASSSSVAFF
cdr3_nt: TGTGCCAGCAGCTCCTCCGTGGCTTTCTTT

d_call: .
v_call: TRBV29-1
j_call: TRBJ2-7
clone_size: .
cdr3_aa: CSVEVDLNTYEQYF
cdr3_nt: TGCAGCGTTGAGGTGGACCTGAATACCTACGAGCAGTACTTC

d_call: .
v_call: TRBV6-1
j_call: TRBJ1-1
clone_size: .
cdr3_aa: CASTIQGLNTEAFF
cdr3_nt: TGTGCCAGCACTATTCAGGGACTGAACACTGAAGCTTTCTTT

d_call: .
v_call: TRBV5-1
j_call: TRBJ2-7
clone_size: .
cdr3_aa: CASSLVLGAYEQYF
cdr3_nt: TGCGCCAGCAGCTTGGTTCTGGGGGCCTACGAGCAGTACTTC

d_call: .
v_call: TRBV28
j_call: TRBJ2-3
clone_size: .
cdr3_aa: CASSNRGPGGNTDTQYF
cdr3_nt: TGTGCCAGCAGTAATAGGGGGCCCGGGGGAAACACAGATACGCAGTATTTT

d_call: TRBD1
v_call: TRBV28
j_call: TRBJ1-2
clone_size: .
cdr3_aa: CASRATLGQLGNYGYTF
cdr3_nt: TGTGCCAGCAGGGCCACCCTGGGACAGTTGGGGAACTATGGCTACACCTTC

d_call: .
v_call: TRBV28
j_call: TRBJ2-7
clone_size: .
cdr3_aa: CASSFSVTYEQYF
cdr3_nt: TGTGCCAGCAGTTTTTCCGTTACCTACGAGCAGTACTTC

d_call: TRBD2
v_call: TRBV28
j_call: TRBJ2-1
clone_size: .
cdr3_aa: CASSLIGSGRYNEQFF
cdr3_nt: TGTGCCAGCAGTTTAATAGGCAGCGGGAGGTACAATGAGCAGTTCTTC

d_call: .
v_call: TRBV28
j_call: TRBJ2-7
clone_size: .
cdr3_aa: CASSPGARQSYEQYF
cdr3_nt: TGTGCCAGCAGCCCCGGGGCAAGACAGTCCTACGAGCAGTACTTC